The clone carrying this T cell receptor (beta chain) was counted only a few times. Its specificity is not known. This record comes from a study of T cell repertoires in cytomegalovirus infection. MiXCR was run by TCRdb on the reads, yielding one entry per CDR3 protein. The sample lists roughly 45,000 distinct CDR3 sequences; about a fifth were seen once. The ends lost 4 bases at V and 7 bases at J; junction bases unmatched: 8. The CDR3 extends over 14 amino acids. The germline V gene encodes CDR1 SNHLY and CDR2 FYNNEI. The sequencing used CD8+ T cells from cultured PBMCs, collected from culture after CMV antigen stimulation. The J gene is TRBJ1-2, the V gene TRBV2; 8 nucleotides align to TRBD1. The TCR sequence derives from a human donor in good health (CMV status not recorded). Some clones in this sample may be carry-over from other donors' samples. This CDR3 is CASSARGRFSGYTF. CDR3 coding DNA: TGTGCCAGCAGTGCCAGGGGGCGCTTCTCTGGCTACACCTTC.